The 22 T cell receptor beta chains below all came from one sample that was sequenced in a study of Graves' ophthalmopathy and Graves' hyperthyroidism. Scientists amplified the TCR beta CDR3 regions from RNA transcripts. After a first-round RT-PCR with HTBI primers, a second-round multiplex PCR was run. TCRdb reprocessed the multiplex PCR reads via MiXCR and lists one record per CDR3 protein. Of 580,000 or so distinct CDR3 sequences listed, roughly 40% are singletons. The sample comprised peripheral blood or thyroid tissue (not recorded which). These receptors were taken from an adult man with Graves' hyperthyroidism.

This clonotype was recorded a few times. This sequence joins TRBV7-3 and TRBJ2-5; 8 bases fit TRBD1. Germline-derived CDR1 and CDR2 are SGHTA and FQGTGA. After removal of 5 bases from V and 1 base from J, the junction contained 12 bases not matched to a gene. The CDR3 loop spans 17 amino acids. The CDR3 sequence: CASSQDRTRGLQETQYF. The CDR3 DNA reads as TGTGCCAGCAGCCAAGACCGGACCAGGGGGCTCCAAGAGACCCAGTACTTC.

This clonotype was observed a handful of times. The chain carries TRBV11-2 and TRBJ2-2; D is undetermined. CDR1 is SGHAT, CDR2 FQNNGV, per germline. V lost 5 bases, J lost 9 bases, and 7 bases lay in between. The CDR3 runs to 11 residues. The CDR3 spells CASSAERELFF. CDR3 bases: TGTGCCAGCAGCGCGGAGCGGGAGCTGTTTTTT.

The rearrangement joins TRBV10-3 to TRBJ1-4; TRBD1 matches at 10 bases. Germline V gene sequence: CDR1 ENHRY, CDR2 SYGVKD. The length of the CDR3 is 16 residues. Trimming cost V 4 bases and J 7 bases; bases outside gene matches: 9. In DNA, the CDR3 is TGTGCCATCAGTGGAGTGGCCGGGACAGGGGTTGAAAAACTGTTTTTT. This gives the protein CAISGVAGTGVEKLFF.

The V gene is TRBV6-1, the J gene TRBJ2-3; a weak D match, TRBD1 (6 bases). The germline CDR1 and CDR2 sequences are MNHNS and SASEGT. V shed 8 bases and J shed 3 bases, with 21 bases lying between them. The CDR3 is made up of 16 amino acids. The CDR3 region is CASPYSGHSGTDTQYF. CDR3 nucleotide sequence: TGTGCCAGCCCGTATTCGGGACACTCAGGGACAGATACGCAGTATTTT.

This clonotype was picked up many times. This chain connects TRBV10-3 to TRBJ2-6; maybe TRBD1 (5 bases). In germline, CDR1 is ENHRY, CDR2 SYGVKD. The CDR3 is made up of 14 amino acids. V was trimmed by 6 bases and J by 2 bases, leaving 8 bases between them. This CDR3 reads CAIRDTAGANVLTF. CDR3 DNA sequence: TGTGCCATCAGGGACACGGCTGGGGCCAACGTCCTGACTTTC.

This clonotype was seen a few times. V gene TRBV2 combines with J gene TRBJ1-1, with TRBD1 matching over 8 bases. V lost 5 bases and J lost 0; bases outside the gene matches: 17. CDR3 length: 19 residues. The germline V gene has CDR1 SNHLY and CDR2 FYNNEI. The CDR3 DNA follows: TGTGCCAGCAGTTTATCGCCGACAGGGGCGGGCGCCATGAACACTGAAGCTTTCTTT. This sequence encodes CASSLSPTGAGAMNTEAFF.

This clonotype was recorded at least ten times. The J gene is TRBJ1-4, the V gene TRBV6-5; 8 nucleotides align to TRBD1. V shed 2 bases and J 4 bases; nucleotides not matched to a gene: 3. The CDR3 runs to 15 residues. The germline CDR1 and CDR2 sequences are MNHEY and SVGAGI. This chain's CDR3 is CASSYTTGDNEKLFF. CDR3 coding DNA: TGTGCCAGCAGTTACACGACAGGGGATAATGAAAAACTGTTTTTT.

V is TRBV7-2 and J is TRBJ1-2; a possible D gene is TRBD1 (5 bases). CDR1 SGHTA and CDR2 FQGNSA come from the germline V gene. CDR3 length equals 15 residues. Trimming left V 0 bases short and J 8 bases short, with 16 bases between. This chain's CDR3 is CASSLAVEGKGGYTF. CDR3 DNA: TGTGCCAGCAGCTTAGCGGTCGAGGGGAAGGGAGGCTACACCTTC.

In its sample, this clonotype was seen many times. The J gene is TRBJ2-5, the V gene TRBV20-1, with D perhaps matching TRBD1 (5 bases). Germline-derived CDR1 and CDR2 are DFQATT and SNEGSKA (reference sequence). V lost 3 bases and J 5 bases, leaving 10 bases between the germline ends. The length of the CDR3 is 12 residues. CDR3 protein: CSASGRAETQYF. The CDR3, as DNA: TGCAGTGCTAGTGGCAGGGCGGAGACCCAGTACTTC.

The DNA of the CDR3 is TGTGCCAGCAAACTCGACAGGAAGACCCAGTACTTC. Protein: CASKLDRKTQYF. The gene calls are TRBV6-1 and TRBJ2-5, with a weak D call TRBD1 (6 bases). The V end was cut by 7 bases, the J end by 6 bases, with 12 bases between. This CDR3 comprises 12 residues. The V gene's germline CDR1 is MNHNS and CDR2 SASEGT.

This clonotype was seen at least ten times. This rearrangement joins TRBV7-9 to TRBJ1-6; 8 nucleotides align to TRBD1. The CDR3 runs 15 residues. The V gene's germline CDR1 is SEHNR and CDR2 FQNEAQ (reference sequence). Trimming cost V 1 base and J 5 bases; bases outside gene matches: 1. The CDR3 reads CASSLGTGNNSPLHF. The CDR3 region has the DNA TGTGCCAGCAGCTTAGGGACAGGGAATAATTCACCCCTCCACTTT.

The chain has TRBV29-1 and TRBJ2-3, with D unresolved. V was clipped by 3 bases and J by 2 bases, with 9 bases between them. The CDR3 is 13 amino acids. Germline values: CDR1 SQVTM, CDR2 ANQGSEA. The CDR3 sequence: CSVEGRYTDTQYF. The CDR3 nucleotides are TGCAGCGTTGAGGGCAGATACACAGATACGCAGTATTTT.

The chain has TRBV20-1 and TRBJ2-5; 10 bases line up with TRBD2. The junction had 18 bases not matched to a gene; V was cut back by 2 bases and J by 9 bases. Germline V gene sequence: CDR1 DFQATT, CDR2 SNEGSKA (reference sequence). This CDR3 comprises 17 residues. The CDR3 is CSARIEAGGAGREAQYF. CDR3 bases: TGCAGTGCTAGAATCGAAGCGGGGGGGGCAGGGCGGGAGGCCCAGTACTTC.

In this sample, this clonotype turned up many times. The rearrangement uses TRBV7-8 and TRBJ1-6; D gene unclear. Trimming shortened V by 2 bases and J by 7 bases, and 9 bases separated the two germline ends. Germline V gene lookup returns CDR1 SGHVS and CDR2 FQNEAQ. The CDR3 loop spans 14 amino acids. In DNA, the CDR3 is TGTGCCAGCAGCTTACGAGATCCAAATTCACCCCTCCACTTT. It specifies CASSLRDPNSPLHF.

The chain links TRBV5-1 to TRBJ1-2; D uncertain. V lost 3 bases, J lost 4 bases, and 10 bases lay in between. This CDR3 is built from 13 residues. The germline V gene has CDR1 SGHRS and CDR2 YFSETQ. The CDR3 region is CASSWTSGYGYTF. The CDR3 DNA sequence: TGCGCCAGCAGCTGGACTAGCGGCTATGGCTACACCTTC.

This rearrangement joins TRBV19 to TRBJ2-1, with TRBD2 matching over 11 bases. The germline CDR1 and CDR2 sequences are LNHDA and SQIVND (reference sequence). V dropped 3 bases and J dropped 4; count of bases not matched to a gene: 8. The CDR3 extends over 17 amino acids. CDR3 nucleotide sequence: TGTGCCAGTAGTATGTTAATAGCGGGGGGGCGGTACAATGAGCAGTTCTTC. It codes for CASSMLIAGGRYNEQFF.

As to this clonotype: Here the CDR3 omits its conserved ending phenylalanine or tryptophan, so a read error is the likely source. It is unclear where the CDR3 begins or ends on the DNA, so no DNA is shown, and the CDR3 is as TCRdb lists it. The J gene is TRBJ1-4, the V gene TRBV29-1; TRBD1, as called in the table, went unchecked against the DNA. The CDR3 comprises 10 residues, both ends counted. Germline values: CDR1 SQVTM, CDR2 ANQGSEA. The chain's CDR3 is CSVEKGSATG.

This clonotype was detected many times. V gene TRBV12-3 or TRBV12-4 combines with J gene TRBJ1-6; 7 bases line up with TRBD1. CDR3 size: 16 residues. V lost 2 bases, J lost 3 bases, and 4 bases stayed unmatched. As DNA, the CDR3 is TGTGCCAGCAGTTTACAGGGGGACTACTATAATTCACCCCTCCACTTT. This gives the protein CASSLQGDYYNSPLHF.

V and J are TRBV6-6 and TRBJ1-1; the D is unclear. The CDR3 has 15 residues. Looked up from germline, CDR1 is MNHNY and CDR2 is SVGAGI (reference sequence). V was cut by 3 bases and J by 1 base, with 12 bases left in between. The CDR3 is CASSYQPLGNTEAFF. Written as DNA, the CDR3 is TGTGCCAGCAGTTATCAGCCTCTAGGGAACACTGAAGCTTTCTTT.

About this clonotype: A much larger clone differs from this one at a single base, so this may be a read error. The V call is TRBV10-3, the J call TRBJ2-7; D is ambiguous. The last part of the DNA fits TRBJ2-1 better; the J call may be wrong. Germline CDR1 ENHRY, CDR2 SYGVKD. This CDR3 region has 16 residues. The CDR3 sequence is CAISGPVESSYNEQFF. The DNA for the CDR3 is TGTGCCATCAGTGGGCCGGTGGAAAGCTCCTACAATGAGCAGTTCTTC.

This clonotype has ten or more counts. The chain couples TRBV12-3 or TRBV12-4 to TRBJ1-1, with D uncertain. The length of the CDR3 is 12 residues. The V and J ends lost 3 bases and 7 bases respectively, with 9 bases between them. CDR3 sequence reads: CASSFLDGEAFF. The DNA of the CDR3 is TGTGCCAGCAGTTTCTTGGACGGTGAAGCTTTCTTT.

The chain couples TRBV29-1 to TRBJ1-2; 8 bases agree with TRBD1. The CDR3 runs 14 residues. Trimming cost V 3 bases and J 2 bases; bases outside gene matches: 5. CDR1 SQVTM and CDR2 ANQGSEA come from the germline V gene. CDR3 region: CSVDGTGANYGYTF. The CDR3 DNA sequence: TGCAGCGTTGACGGGACAGGAGCAAACTATGGCTACACCTTC.